This TCR beta chain was profiled in a study of pediatric ulcerative colitis. The assay was run at survey level. Clones were sequenced by immunoSEQ multiplex PCR, and TCRdb holds only the in-frame ones, with some missing. The sample has 16,000 or so clones; around 80% are singletons. This clone was observed a single time. Its target is unknown. From germline, CDR1 is SGHKS and CDR2 YYEKEE (reference sequence). This CDR3 region has 13 residues. Between the trimmed V and J ends, which lost 1 base and 5 bases, there was a span of 10 bases. Rectal tissue came from one to two pinch biopsies taken at colonoscopy. Controls had colonoscopy for suspected IBD, with normal endoscopy and no IBD the following year. Study findings and constraints: Ulcerative colitis patients shared more blood-rectal clones than controls.

The gene calls are TRBV5-5 and TRBJ2-7, with a tentative D call TRBD2 (5 bases). The source of this sequence is a boy aged 10-17 years who was a control in a study of pediatric ulcerative colitis. Sample: gut tissue. This CDR3 reads CASSLPSTNEQYF. DNA for the CDR3: TGTGCCAGCAGCTTGCCTAGCACGAACGAGCAGTACTTC.